This TCR beta chain is from a study of beta chain features in type 1 diabetes. Overall study findings and caveats: Researchers cautioned that cDNA sequencing could over-represent cells with high TCR expression. TCRB CDR3s from Type 1 diabetes patients were moderately but significantly shorter in all four CD4+ subsets. Among patients, naive, central memory and Treg TCRB repertoires appeared more similar than among healthy donors.

Sorted populations all exceeded 95% purity. Germline V lookup: CDR1 SEHNR, CDR2 FQNEAQ (reference sequence). The CDR3 is 10 amino acids long, termini counted. In regard to this clone: The antigen is not known. The conserved closing phenylalanine or tryptophan is absent in this CDR3, likely reflecting a read error. It is unclear where the CDR3 begins or ends on the DNA, so no DNA is shown, and the CDR3 is as TCRdb lists it.

Expressed TCRB transcripts were sequenced, since all the RNA that had been isolated was reverse transcribed. Profiling relied on immunoSEQ multiplex PCR, and the TCRdb table lists in-frame clones only, not all of them. The data show roughly 700,000 clones, with around 15% seen just once and 0.022% held by the top ten. Material for sequencing was naive CD4+ T cells from blood. The V call is TRBV7-9, the J call TRBJ1-1. The TCR was taken from a young man with type 1 diabetes. CDR3 region: CASSASPVEA.